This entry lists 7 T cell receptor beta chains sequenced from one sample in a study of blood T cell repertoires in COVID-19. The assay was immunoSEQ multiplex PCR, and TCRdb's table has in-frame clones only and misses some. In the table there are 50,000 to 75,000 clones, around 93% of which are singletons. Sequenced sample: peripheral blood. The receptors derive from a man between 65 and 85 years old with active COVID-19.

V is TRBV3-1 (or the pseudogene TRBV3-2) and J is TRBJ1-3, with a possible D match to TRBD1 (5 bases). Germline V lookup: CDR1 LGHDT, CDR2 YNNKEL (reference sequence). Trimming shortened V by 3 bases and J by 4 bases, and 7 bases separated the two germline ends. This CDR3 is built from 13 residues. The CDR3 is CASSHTGGNTIYF. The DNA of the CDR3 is TGTGCCAGCAGCCATACAGGCGGAAACACCATATATTTT.

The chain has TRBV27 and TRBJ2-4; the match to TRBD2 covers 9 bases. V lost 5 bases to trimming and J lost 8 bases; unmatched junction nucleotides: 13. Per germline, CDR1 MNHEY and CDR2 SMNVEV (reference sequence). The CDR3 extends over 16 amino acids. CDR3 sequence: CASSTPSGAPSHIQYF. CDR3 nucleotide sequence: TGTGCCAGCAGTACCCCTAGCGGGGCGCCTAGTCACATTCAGTACTTC.

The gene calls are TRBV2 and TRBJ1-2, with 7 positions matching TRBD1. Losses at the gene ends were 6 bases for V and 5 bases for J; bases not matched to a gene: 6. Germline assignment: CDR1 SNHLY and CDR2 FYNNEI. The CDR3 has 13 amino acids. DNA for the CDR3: TGTGCCAGCAGCCAGGACAGGATGTATGGCTACACCTTC. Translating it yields CASSQDRMYGYTF.

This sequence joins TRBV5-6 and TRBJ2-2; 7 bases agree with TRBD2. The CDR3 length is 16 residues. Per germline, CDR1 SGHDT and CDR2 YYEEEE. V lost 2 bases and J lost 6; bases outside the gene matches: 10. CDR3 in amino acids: CASSFVRDYRAGELFF. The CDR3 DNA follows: TGTGCCAGCAGCTTCGTCCGGGACTATAGGGCCGGGGAGCTGTTTTTT.

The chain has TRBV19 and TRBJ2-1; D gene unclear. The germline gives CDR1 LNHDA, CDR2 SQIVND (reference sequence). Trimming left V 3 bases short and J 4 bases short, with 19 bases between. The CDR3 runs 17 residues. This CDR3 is CASSIFSLWAPYNEQFF. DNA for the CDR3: TGTGCCAGTAGTATCTTCTCTCTTTGGGCACCTTACAATGAGCAGTTCTTC.

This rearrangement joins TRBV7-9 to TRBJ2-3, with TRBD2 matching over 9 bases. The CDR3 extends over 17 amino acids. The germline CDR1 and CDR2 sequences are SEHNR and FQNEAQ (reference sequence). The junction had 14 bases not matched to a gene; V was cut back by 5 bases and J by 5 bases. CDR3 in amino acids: CASSPRGGGASGDTQYF. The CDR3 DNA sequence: TGTGCCAGCAGCCCGCGTGGCGGGGGGGCCTCCGGAGATACGCAGTATTTT.

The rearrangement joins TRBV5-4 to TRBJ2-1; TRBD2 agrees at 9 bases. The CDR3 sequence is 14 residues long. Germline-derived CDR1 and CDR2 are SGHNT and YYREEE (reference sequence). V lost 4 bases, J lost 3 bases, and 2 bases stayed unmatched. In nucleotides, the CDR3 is TGTGCCAGCAGCGCGGGGGGGCTCTACAATGAGCAGTTCTTC. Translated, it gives CASSAGGLYNEQFF. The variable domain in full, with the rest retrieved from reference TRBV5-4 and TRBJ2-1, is ETGVTQSPTHLIKTRGQQVTLRCSSQSGHNTVSWYQQALGQGPQFIFQYYREEENGRGNFPPRFSGLQFPNYSSELNVNALELDDSALYLCASSAGGLYNEQFFGPGTRLTVL.